The sequence of this T cell receptor beta chain was determined in a study of cytomegalovirus exposure and HLA in healthy donors. Study at large: Out of approximately 170 million T cells, an earlier analysis found more than 95 million unique TCR beta sequences in total. Clustering assigned 81% of the approximately 400 genotyped donors to the Caucasian-associated ancestry cluster.

Looked up from germline, CDR1 is MNHEY and CDR2 is SVGAGI. The V gene lost 5 bases and the J gene lost 2 bases, with 9 bases spanning the gap. The CDR3 spans 13 residues. With 60 Vbeta and 13 Jbeta primers, the PCR was carried out. Original methodology: There were around 80 million unique TCR beta chains by a later count, and 10 million to 12 million of them were shared. The method was immunoSEQ multiplex PCR; TCRdb's version includes in-frame clones alone and lacks a portion of them. D and trimming were read from the DNA, whereas the V and J calls and clone size are those reported in that table. The table shows roughly 140,000 clones, with 70% to 80% occurring only once. Findings of the study overall: Sequencing had likely introduced a cluster of highly shared sequence variants as an artifact.

Turning to this clone: The antigen is undetermined.

V and J are TRBV6-5 and TRBJ1-2; D unclear. The sequence derives from a man between 18 and 35 years old in good health and CMV-seronegative. Sequenced sample: PBMCs. This CDR3 reads CASSIDLNYGYTF. The CDR3 DNA sequence: TGTGCCAGCAGTATAGACTTAAACTATGGCTACACCTTC.